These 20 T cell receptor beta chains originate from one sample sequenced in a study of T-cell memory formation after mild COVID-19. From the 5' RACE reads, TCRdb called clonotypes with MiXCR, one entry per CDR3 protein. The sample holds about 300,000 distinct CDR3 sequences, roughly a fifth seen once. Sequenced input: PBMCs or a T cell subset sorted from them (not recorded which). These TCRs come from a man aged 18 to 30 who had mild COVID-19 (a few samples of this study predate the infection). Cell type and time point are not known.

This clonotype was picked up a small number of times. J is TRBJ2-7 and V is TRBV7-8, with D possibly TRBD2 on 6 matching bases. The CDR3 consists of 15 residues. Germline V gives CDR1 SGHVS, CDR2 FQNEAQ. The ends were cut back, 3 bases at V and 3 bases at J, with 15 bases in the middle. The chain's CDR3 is CASSFGGVNFYEQYV. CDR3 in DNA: TGTGCCAGCAGCTTTGGAGGGGTGAATTTCTACGAGCAGTACGTC.

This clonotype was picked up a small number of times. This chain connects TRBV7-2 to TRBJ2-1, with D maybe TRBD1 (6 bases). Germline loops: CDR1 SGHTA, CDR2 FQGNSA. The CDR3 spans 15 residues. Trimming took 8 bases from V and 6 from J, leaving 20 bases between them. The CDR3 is CASGGTGPLGNEQFF. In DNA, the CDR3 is TGTGCCAGCGGGGGAACAGGGCCCCTAGGCAATGAGCAGTTCTTC.

CDR3: CASSQERREWFNEQFF. In nucleotides, the CDR3 is TGTGCCAGCAGCCAAGAGCGCCGGGAGTGGTTCAATGAGCAGTTCTTC. The rearrangement uses TRBV14 and TRBJ2-1; possibly TRBD2 for D (6 bases). The CDR3 is 16 amino acids. Trimming left V 0 bases short and J 6 bases short, with 15 bases between. Germline CDR1 SGHDN, CDR2 FVKESK.

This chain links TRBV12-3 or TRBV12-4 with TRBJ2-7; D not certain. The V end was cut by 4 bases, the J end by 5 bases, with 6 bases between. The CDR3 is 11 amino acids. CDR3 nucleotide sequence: TGTGCCAGCAGTTACACCCACGAGCAGTACTTC. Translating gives CASSYTHEQYF.

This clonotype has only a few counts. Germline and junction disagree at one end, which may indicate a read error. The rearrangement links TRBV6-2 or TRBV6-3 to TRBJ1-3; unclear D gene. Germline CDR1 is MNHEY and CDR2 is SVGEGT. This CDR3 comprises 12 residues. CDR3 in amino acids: CASSDSGNTIYF. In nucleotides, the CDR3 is TGTGCCAGCAGTGACTCCGGAAACACCATATATTTT.

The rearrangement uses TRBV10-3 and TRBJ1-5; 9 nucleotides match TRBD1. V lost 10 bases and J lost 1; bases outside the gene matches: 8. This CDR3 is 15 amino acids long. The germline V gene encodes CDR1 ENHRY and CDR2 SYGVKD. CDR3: CATSGTGNSNQPQHF. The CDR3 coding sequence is TGTGCCACCTCCGGGACAGGGAACAGCAATCAGCCCCAGCATTTT.

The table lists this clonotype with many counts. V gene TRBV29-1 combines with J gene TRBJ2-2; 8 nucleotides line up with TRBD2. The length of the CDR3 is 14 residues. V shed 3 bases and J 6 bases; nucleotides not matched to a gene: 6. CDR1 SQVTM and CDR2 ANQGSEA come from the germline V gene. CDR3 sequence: CSVDGGGMAGELFF. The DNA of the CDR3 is TGCAGCGTTGACGGGGGGGGAATGGCCGGGGAGCTGTTTTTT.

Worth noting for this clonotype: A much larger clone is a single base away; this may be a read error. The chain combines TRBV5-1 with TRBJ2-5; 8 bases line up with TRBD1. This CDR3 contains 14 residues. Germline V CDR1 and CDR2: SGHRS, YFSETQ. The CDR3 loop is CDSSKGQGLETQYF. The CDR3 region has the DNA TGCGACAGCAGCAAAGGACAGGGCTTAGAGACCCAGTACTTC.

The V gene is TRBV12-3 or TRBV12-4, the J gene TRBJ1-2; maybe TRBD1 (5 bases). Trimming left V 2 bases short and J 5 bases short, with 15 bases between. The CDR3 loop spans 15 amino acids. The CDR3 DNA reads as TGTGCCAGCAGTTTAAGTTCGGCAGGGTCTTATGGCTACACCTTC. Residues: CASSLSSAGSYGYTF.

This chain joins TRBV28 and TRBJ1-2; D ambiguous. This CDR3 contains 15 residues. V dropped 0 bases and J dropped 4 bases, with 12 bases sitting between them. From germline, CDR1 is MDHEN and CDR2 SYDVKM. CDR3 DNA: TGTGCCAGCAGTTTATGGGAGGGCGCGGGCTATGGCTACACCTTC. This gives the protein CASSLWEGAGYGYTF.

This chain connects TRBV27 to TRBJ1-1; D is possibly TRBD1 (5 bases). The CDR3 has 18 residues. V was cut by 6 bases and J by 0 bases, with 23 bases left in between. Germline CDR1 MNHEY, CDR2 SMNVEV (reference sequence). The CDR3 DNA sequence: TGTGCCAGCAGGCCAACTGGGCAGGGATGGAGGATGAACACTGAAGCTTTCTTT. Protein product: CASRPTGQGWRMNTEAFF.

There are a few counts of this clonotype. DNA of the CDR3: TGCGCCAGCAGCAGGGACAGGCTTCGGGCTTTCTTT. Amino acids: CASSRDRLRAFF. The chain employs TRBV5-1 and TRBJ1-1; 8 bases align to TRBD1. Germline lookup yields CDR1 SGHRS and CDR2 YFSETQ. The length of the CDR3 is 12 residues. The trim removed 4 bases at V and 11 bases at J, leaving 7 bases unmatched.

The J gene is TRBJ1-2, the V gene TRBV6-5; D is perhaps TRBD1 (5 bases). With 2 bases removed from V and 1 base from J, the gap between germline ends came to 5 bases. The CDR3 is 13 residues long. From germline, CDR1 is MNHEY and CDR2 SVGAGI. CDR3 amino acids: CASSYDSNYGYTF. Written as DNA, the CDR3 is TGTGCCAGCAGTTACGACAGTAACTATGGCTACACCTTC.

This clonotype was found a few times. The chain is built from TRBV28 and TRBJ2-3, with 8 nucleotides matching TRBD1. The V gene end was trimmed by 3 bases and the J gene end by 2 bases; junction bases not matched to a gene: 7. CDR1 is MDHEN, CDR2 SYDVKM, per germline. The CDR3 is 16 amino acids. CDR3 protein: CASSLQGARATDTQYF. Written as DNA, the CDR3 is TGTGCCAGCAGTTTGCAGGGGGCGAGGGCCACAGATACGCAGTATTTT. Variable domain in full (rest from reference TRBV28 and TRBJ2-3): DVKVTQSSRYLVKRTGEKVFLECVQDMDHENMFWYRQDPGLGLRLIYFSYDVKMKEKGDIPEGYSVSREKKERFSLILESASTNQTSMYLCASSLQGARATDTQYFGPGTRLTVL.

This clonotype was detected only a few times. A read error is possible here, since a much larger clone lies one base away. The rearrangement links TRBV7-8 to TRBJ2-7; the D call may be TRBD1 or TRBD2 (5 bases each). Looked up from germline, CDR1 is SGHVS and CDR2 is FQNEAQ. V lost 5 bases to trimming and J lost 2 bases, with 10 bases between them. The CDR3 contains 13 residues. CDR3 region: CASSEGPPYEQYF. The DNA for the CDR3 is TGTGCCAGCAGCGAGGGACCCCCCTACGAGCAGTACTTC.

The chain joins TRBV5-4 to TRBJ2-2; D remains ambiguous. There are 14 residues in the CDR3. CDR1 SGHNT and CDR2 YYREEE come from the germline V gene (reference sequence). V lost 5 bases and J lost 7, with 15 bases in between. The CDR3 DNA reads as TGTGCCAGCAGACCCGACCTGTTTGGCGGGGAGCTGTTTTTT. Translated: CASRPDLFGGELFF.

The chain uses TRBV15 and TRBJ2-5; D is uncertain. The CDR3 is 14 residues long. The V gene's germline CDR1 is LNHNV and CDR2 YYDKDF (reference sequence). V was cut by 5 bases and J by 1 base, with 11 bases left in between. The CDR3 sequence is CATSLGSGQETQYF. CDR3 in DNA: TGTGCCACCAGCCTCGGATCCGGCCAAGAGACCCAGTACTTC.

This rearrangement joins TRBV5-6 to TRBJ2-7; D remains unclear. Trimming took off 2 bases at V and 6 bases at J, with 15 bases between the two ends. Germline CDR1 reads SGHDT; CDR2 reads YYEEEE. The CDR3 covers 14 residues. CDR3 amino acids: CASSFVGLVGEQYV. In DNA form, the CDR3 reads TGTGCCAGCAGCTTTGTTGGGTTAGTCGGCGAGCAGTACGTC.

DNA of the CDR3: TGTGCCAGCAGCCCGGATCGGGGAATAACTAATTCACCCCTCCACTTT. Translated, it gives CASSPDRGITNSPLHF. The V call is TRBV5-5, the J call TRBJ1-6; D call uncertain. Germline lookup yields CDR1 SGHKS and CDR2 YYEKEE (reference sequence). This CDR3 has 16 residues. Trimming shortened V by 4 bases and J by 6 bases, and 17 bases separated the two germline ends.

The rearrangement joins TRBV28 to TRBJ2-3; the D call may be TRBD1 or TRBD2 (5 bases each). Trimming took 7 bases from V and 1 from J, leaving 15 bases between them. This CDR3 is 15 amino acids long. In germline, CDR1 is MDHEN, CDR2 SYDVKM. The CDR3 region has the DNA TGTGCCAGCACCCGAGGGGACCGTCGCACAGATACGCAGTATTTT. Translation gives CASTRGDRRTDTQYF.